These T cell receptor beta chains were read from a single sample in a study of CD8 T cells in Susac syndrome. Using its own MiXCR run on the immunoSEQ multiplex PCR reads, TCRdb lists one record per CDR3 protein. Of 300,000 or so distinct CDR3 sequences listed, roughly 94% were seen once; the top ten hold approximately 0.065%. Sequenced input: CD4+ T cells from PBMCs. The receptors stem from a human donor with multiple sclerosis. The CDR3 runs from the conserved cysteine through the conserved F or W. Each record gives: J gene, D gene, V gene, clone size, CDR3 DNA, CDR3 protein. D genes are given only for firm matches. Clone size appears in some rows only: once, few, many, or a class for an expanded clone.

j_call: TRBJ1-2
d_call: -
v_call: TRBV5-1
clone_size: -
cdr3_nt: TGCGCCAGCAGCTTGGAGGTCGGGGTTAACTATGGCTACACCTTC
cdr3_aa: CASSLEVGVNYGYTF

j_call: TRBJ1-4
d_call: TRBD1
v_call: TRBV5-1
clone_size: -
cdr3_nt: TGCGCCAGCAGAGAGACAGGGGCTAATGAAAAACTGTTTTTT
cdr3_aa: CASRETGANEKLFF

j_call: TRBJ2-3
d_call: -
v_call: TRBV20-1
clone_size: once
cdr3_nt: TGCAGTGCTAGTCCGGGAGCAGATACGCAGTATTTT
cdr3_aa: CSASPGADTQYF

j_call: TRBJ2-4
d_call: TRBD2
v_call: TRBV3-1
clone_size: -
cdr3_nt: TGTGCCAGCAGCCAAGAACGTAGCGGGGGGGCCTGGAAAAACATTCAGTACTTC
cdr3_aa: CASSQERSGGAWKNIQYF

j_call: TRBJ1-2
d_call: -
v_call: TRBV20-1
clone_size: -
cdr3_nt: TGCAGTGCTCTCGGACAGCCTTATGGCTACACCTTC
cdr3_aa: CSALGQPYGYTF

j_call: TRBJ2-1
d_call: TRBD2
v_call: TRBV25-1
clone_size: -
cdr3_nt: TGTGCCAGCAGTGCCTCGGCTAGCGGGAGTGGTGAGCAGTTCTTC
cdr3_aa: CASSASASGSGEQFF

j_call: TRBJ1-1
d_call: TRBD1
v_call: TRBV4-2
clone_size: -
cdr3_nt: TGTGCCAGCAGCCTCCGGGACAGGGGGGTCGCTGAAGCTTTCTTT
cdr3_aa: CASSLRDRGVAEAFF

j_call: TRBJ1-6
d_call: -
v_call: TRBV27
clone_size: -
cdr3_nt: TGTGCCAGCAGTTTATATGCGGAGCACGGTTCACCCCTCCACTTT
cdr3_aa: CASSLYAEHGSPLHF

j_call: TRBJ2-1
d_call: -
v_call: TRBV29-1
clone_size: -
cdr3_nt: TGCAGCGTTGAAGGAGGGTCCTCCTCCTACAATGAGCAGTTCTTC
cdr3_aa: CSVEGGSSSYNEQFF

j_call: TRBJ1-2
d_call: -
v_call: TRBV7-6
clone_size: -
cdr3_nt: TGTGCCAGCAGCTCCGTGCGGGCGAGCGGCTACACCTTC
cdr3_aa: CASSSVRASGYTF

j_call: TRBJ2-7
d_call: -
v_call: TRBV5-1
clone_size: -
cdr3_nt: TGCGCCAGCAGCCCCCAAGGCGGGATTTACGAGCAGTACTTC
cdr3_aa: CASSPQGGIYEQYF

j_call: TRBJ2-3
d_call: -
v_call: TRBV6-2/TRBV6-3
clone_size: -
cdr3_nt: TGTGCCAGCAGTTACGGGCGGGGCGGGCAGTATTTT
cdr3_aa: CASSYGRGGQYF

j_call: TRBJ1-2
d_call: -
v_call: TRBV15
clone_size: -
cdr3_nt: TGTGCCACCACCCGAGACAGCTATGGCTACACCTTC
cdr3_aa: CATTRDSYGYTF

j_call: TRBJ1-2
d_call: -
v_call: TRBV5-1
clone_size: -
cdr3_nt: TGCGCCAGCAGCTTGACTCCAGCTAACTATGGCTACACCTTC
cdr3_aa: CASSLTPANYGYTF

j_call: TRBJ2-6
d_call: -
v_call: TRBV4-1
clone_size: -
cdr3_nt: TGCGCCAGCAGCCCGTCGCCAACCGGGGCCAACGTCCTGACTTTC
cdr3_aa: CASSPSPTGANVLTF

j_call: TRBJ1-2
d_call: -
v_call: TRBV10-3
clone_size: -
cdr3_nt: TGTGCCATCAGTGAGTCCTCTCCTGCCTTGGAGGGTAGCTATGGCTACACCTTC
cdr3_aa: CAISESSPALEGSYGYTF

j_call: TRBJ2-1
d_call: -
v_call: TRBV20-1
clone_size: once
cdr3_nt: TGCAGTGCTACCCGGCAGGGGCTTGTGACAAACCCAACCTACAATGAGCAGTTCTTC
cdr3_aa: CSATRQGLVTNPTYNEQFF

j_call: TRBJ1-5
d_call: -
v_call: TRBV3-1
clone_size: -
cdr3_nt: TGTGCCAGCAGCCGGGGGGTCTGGCAGCCCCAGCATTTT
cdr3_aa: CASSRGVWQPQHF

j_call: TRBJ1-2
d_call: -
v_call: TRBV3-1
clone_size: -
cdr3_nt: TGTGCCAGCAGCCAAGATCGAGCGGGGGCGCGAGGCTACACCTTC
cdr3_aa: CASSQDRAGARGYTF

j_call: TRBJ2-1
d_call: TRBD2
v_call: TRBV30
clone_size: -
cdr3_nt: TGTGCCTGGAGACCCCTTCGACTAGCGGGTTCTGGGTATGAGCAGTTCTTC
cdr3_aa: CAWRPLRLAGSGYEQFF

j_call: TRBJ1-2
d_call: TRBD1
v_call: TRBV11-2
clone_size: -
cdr3_nt: TGTGCCAGCAGCACCGTTAGTGGTTACAGGGGAGCAGGAGGCGGCTACACCTTC
cdr3_aa: CASSTVSGYRGAGGGYTF